This T cell receptor beta chain emerged from a study of blood T cell repertoires in COVID-19. Overall study context: Acute and convalescent COVID-19 samples came from the United States, Italy and Spain. The cDNA or gDNA used as material had been derived from T cells, B-cell-depleted T cells, or PBMCs.

Germline lookup yields CDR1 MNHEY and CDR2 SMNVEV (reference sequence). This CDR3 region has 14 residues. V lost 8 bases, J lost 1 base, and 6 bases stayed unmatched. This clone was counted once. Original analysis: Estimates of nucleated cell counts were drawn from the amplification of reference gene primers. Sequenced by immunoSEQ multiplex PCR; TCRdb stores in-frame clones only, minus some. The DNA gave D and trimming, while V, J and clone size come from that table. The repertoire holds under 300,000 clones, with around nine tenths as singletons. The rearrangement links TRBV27 to TRBJ1-1; 8 bases align to TRBD1. Input material: peripheral blood. The receptor was isolated from a woman between 70 and 85 years old with active or convalescent COVID-19. This chain's CDR3 is CASCATGANTEAFF. The DNA of the CDR3 is TGTGCCAGCTGCGCGACAGGGGCGAACACTGAAGCTTTCTTT.